These 28 T cell receptor beta chains came from one sample sequenced in a study of blood T cell repertoires in COVID-19. TCRdb keeps only in-frame clones here, not all; method: immunoSEQ multiplex PCR. Of 200,000 to 250,000 clones in the sample, more than 75% were seen once. Sequencing was done on a sample of peripheral blood. The receptors shown here come from a woman between 70 and 85 years old with active or convalescent COVID-19.

The genes are TRBV6-5 and TRBJ1-6, with D possibly matching TRBD1 (5 bases). CDR3 length equals 14 residues. CDR1 MNHEY and CDR2 SVGAGI come from the germline V gene. V lost 6 bases and J lost 8, with 14 bases in between. The CDR3 nucleotides read TGTGCCAGCAGCCCGGACATAGGGGATTCACCCCTCCACTTT. Protein sequence: CASSPDIGDSPLHF.

CDR3 nucleotides: TGTGCCAGCAACAGGTCGGACCCCTGTGATCTTGCCAGATATGGCTACACCTTC. Amino acids: CASNRSDPCDLARYGYTF. J is TRBJ1-2 and V is TRBV21-1; the table's TRBD1 call for D was not verified on the DNA. TRBV21-1 is noted as a pseudogene. The CDR3 sequence is 18 residues long.

This chain connects TRBV9 to TRBJ1-2, with no clear D. V lost 0 bases and J 3 bases, leaving 6 bases between the germline ends. The CDR3 runs to 13 residues. From germline, CDR1 is SGDLS and CDR2 YYNGEE. CDR3 coding DNA: TGTGCCAGCAGCGTAGACATGTACTATGGCTACACCTTC. It codes for CASSVDMYYGYTF. The full variable domain, in which reference TRBV9 and TRBJ1-2 provide the parts outside the CDR3, is DSGVTQTPKHLITATGQRVTLRCSPRSGDLSVYWYQQSLDQGLQFLIQYYNGEERAKGNILERFSAQQFPDLHSELNLSSLELGDSALYFCASSVDMYYGYTFGSGTRLTVV.

The chain is built from TRBV4-2 and TRBJ2-7; 9 bases fit TRBD1. Trimming removed 6 bases from V and 3 bases from J; junction bases left unmatched: 6. Germline loops: CDR1 LGHNA, CDR2 YNFKEQ. CDR3 size: 14 residues. The CDR3 DNA reads as TGTGCCAGCAGACGGACAGGGGAGGGCTACGAGCAGTACTTC. This sequence encodes CASRRTGEGYEQYF.

This chain joins TRBV4-1 and TRBJ1-6; TRBD1 matches 9 bases. V trimming: 3 bases; J trimming: 10 bases; junction bases outside the gene matches: 10. The CDR3 is made up of 16 amino acids. Germline CDR1 MGHRA, CDR2 YSYEKL. The CDR3 region has the DNA TGCGCCAGCAGCCAGCTTATAGGGACAGGGTTGTCACCCCTCCACTTT. Translation: CASSQLIGTGLSPLHF.

This rearrangement joins TRBV3-1 (or the pseudogene TRBV3-2) to TRBJ2-2; D is possibly TRBD1 (5 bases). CDR1 and CDR2 (germline): LGHDT, YNNKEL (reference sequence). V lost 0 bases to trimming and J lost 5 bases, with 7 bases between them. The CDR3 is 14 residues long. The CDR3 is CASSQDAGTGELFF. The CDR3 region has the DNA TGTGCCAGCAGCCAAGATGCAGGGACCGGGGAGCTGTTTTTT.

The chain recombines TRBV4-3 with TRBJ2-1; 8 bases align to TRBD2. The ends lost 1 base at V and 9 bases at J; junction bases unmatched: 5. Germline lookup yields CDR1 LGHNA and CDR2 YSLEER. The CDR3 covers 14 residues. The CDR3: CASSQGISGGEQFF. In DNA form, the CDR3 reads TGCGCCAGCAGCCAAGGAATCAGCGGGGGTGAGCAGTTCTTC.

The chain carries TRBV21-1 and TRBJ1-5; the table gives TRBD1 as D, unverified against the DNA. TRBV21-1 is described as a pseudogene. CDR3 length equals 13 residues. The CDR3 region has the DNA TGTGCCAGCCCTAGGACAGTCAATCAGCCCCAGCATTTT. Encoded protein: CASPRTVNQPQHF.

This clone occurred a few times. CDR3 region: CASSQLAGGDTGELFF. CDR3 in DNA: TGTGCCAGCAGCCAACTAGCGGGGGGCGACACCGGGGAGCTGTTTTTT. The V and J genes are TRBV11-2 and TRBJ2-2; 12 bases line up with TRBD2. The length of the CDR3 is 16 residues. Unmatched junction bases numbered 4, after V lost 5 bases and J lost 3 bases. The germline CDR1 and CDR2 sequences are SGHAT and FQNNGV.

V usage is TRBV19 and J usage is TRBJ1-1, with D unclear. Germline lookup yields CDR1 LNHDA and CDR2 SQIVND (reference sequence). CDR3 length equals 13 residues. V lost 7 bases to trimming and J lost 5 bases, with 14 bases between them. The CDR3 sequence is CASIPGSETEAFF. CDR3 coding DNA: TGTGCCAGTATTCCGGGGAGTGAAACTGAAGCTTTCTTT.

The chain combines TRBV7-6 with TRBJ1-3, with D unresolved. This CDR3 is 16 amino acids long. With 1 base removed from V and 0 bases from J, the gap between germline ends came to 10 bases. Germline lookup yields CDR1 SGHVS and CDR2 FNYEAQ. DNA for the CDR3: TGTGCCAGCAGCTTAGGAGCCGGGAGCTCTGGAAACACCATATATTTT. It is translated as CASSLGAGSSGNTIYF.

This sequence joins TRBV6-5 and TRBJ2-2; TRBD2 matches 7 bases. Germline V gives CDR1 MNHEY, CDR2 SVGAGI. Losses at the gene ends were 5 bases for V and 5 bases for J; bases not matched to a gene: 8. The CDR3 has 15 residues. For the CDR3, the DNA is TGTGCCAGCAGTATTACGACTAGCCAAACCGGGGAGCTGTTTTTT. Its translation is CASSITTSQTGELFF.

The CDR3 DNA reads as TGTGCCAGCAGCCCCCAGCGGTCCGGGGAGCTGTTTTTT. This sequence encodes CASSPQRSGELFF. This sequence joins TRBV7-3 and TRBJ2-2; TRBD2 might be the D (5 bases). CDR1 and CDR2 from the germline V gene are SGHTA and FQGTGA. CDR3 length: 13 residues. V lost 5 bases and J 6 bases, leaving 10 bases between the germline ends. Drawing the rest from reference TRBV7-3 and TRBJ2-2, the complete variable domain is GAGVSQTPSNKVTEKGKYVELRCDPISGHTALYWYRQSLGQGPEFLIYFQGTGAADDSGLPNDRFFAVRPEGSVSTLKIQRTERGDSAVYLCASSPQRSGELFFGEGSRLTVL.

This clone was observed a few times. The V and J genes are TRBV29-1 and TRBJ1-2; D is ambiguous. Per the germline V gene, CDR1 is SQVTM and CDR2 is ANQGSEA. With 2 bases removed from V and 7 bases from J, the gap between germline ends came to 11 bases. This CDR3 comprises 12 residues. For the CDR3, the DNA is TGCAGCGTTGAACTTGCGGGATCTGGCTACACCTTC. Protein: CSVELAGSGYTF. Drawing the rest from reference TRBV29-1 and TRBJ1-2, the complete variable domain is SAVISQKPSRDICQRGTSLTIQCQVDSQVTMMFWYRQQPGQSLTLIATANQGSEATYESGFVIDKFPISRPNLTFSTLTVSNMSPEDSSIYLCSVELAGSGYTFGSGTRLTVV.

CDR3 sequence reads: CASSPRQGSVYGYTF. CDR3 sequence (DNA): TGTGCCAGCAGCCCCCGACAGGGGAGTGTCTATGGCTACACCTTC. The chain uses TRBV7-2 and TRBJ1-2; 8 positions match TRBD1. The J segment lost 4 bases and the V segment lost 5 bases, leaving 9 bases of the junction unmatched. Per the germline V gene, CDR1 is SGHTA and CDR2 is FQGNSA. This CDR3 has 15 residues.

This CDR3 is CASSLAGSDVANEKLFF. As DNA, the CDR3 is TGTGCCAGCAGCTTAGCGGGCTCGGATGTGGCTAATGAAAAACTGTTTTTT. V is TRBV7-9 and J is TRBJ1-4, with D hard to call. The CDR3 runs to 17 residues. The V and J ends lost 0 bases and 3 bases respectively, with 14 bases between them. Germline-derived CDR1 and CDR2 are SEHNR and FQNEAQ (reference sequence).

In this sample, this clone turned up once. The chain is built from TRBV6-5 and TRBJ2-7; D may be TRBD2 (6 bases). CDR3 length equals 14 residues. Per the germline V gene, CDR1 is MNHEY and CDR2 is SVGAGI. V was clipped by 8 bases and J by 0 bases, with 14 bases between them. CDR3 in amino acids: CASGSGRSSYEQYF. As DNA, the CDR3 is TGTGCCAGCGGGAGCGGGCGGAGCTCCTACGAGCAGTACTTC.

J is TRBJ1-6 and V is TRBV19; 7 bases map to TRBD1. Germline CDR1 is LNHDA and CDR2 is SQIVND (reference sequence). J lost 9 bases, V lost 6 bases, and 8 bases had no gene match. The CDR3 runs 14 residues. This chain's CDR3 is CASRLGTVGSPLHF. The CDR3 DNA reads as TGTGCCAGTAGGCTAGGGACAGTTGGTTCACCCCTCCACTTT.

The chain carries TRBV2 and TRBJ1-1; possible D gene TRBD1, 5 bases. In germline, CDR1 is SNHLY, CDR2 FYNNEI. This CDR3 comprises 12 residues. The germline V and J ends were trimmed by 7 bases and 5 bases, with 11 bases remaining between them. CDR3 amino acids: CASMGLGTEAFF. The CDR3 region has the DNA TGTGCCAGCATGGGGCTGGGAACTGAAGCTTTCTTT.

This chain joins TRBV29-1 and TRBJ1-5; possible D gene TRBD1, 6 bases. V lost 5 bases and J 2 bases, leaving 7 bases between the germline ends. The CDR3 consists of 12 residues. Germline CDR1 is SQVTM and CDR2 is ANQGSEA. The CDR3, as DNA: TGCAGCGTTCGACAGGGCAATCAGCCCCAGCATTTT. As protein: CSVRQGNQPQHF.

This clone has a single count. The rearrangement joins TRBV27 to TRBJ2-7, with a possible D match to TRBD2 (7 bases). Germline V lookup: CDR1 MNHEY, CDR2 SMNVEV (reference sequence). CDR3 length equals 11 residues. V lost 6 bases to trimming and J lost 5 bases, with 8 bases between them. The CDR3 sequence is CASRGGDEQYF. For the CDR3, the DNA is TGTGCCAGCAGAGGGGGGGACGAGCAGTACTTC.

The chain links TRBV5-1 to TRBJ2-7; 8 positions match TRBD2. Germline trimming cut 0 bases from V and 3 bases from J; bases unmatched to any gene: 2. The CDR3 runs to 14 residues. Germline V gene sequence: CDR1 SGHRS, CDR2 YFSETQ. The CDR3 loop is CASSLGSGGYEQYF. Here the CDR3 DNA reads TGCGCCAGCAGCTTGGGCAGCGGGGGCTACGAGCAGTACTTC.

The V gene is TRBV5-4, the J gene TRBJ1-2; TRBD1 is a possible D gene (6 bases). Germline V gene lookup returns CDR1 SGHNT and CDR2 YYREEE (reference sequence). Trimming removed 6 bases at V and 0 bases at J, with 18 bases between. The CDR3 has 16 residues. The CDR3 DNA is TGTGCCAGCACCCAAGAGGCCAGGGGAGCTAACTATGGCTACACCTTC. Translating gives CASTQEARGANYGYTF. The entire variable domain, with the rest obtained from reference TRBV5-4 and TRBJ1-2, is as follows: ETGVTQSPTHLIKTRGQQVTLRCSSQSGHNTVSWYQQALGQGPQFIFQYYREEENGRGNFPPRFSGLQFPNYSSELNVNALELDDSALYLCASTQEARGANYGYTFGSGTRLTVV.

The chain has TRBV9 and TRBJ1-4, with D tentatively TRBD1 (5 bases). This CDR3 is built from 17 residues. Germline CDR1 reads SGDLS; CDR2 reads YYNGEE. V lost 0 bases and J lost 8, with 20 bases in between. The CDR3 protein is CASSVGPWGQLGEKLFF. CDR3 DNA sequence: TGTGCCAGCAGCGTAGGGCCATGGGGCCAATTGGGGGAAAAACTGTTTTTT.

The rearrangement links TRBV7-9 to TRBJ2-3; tentative D call: TRBD1 (6 bases). Trimming removed 10 bases from V and 2 bases from J, with 16 bases in between. This CDR3 has 14 amino acids. Germline CDR1 SEHNR, CDR2 FQNEAQ (reference sequence). The CDR3 DNA follows: TGTGCCAACTGGACAGAATGTATCACAGATACGCAGTATTTT. This sequence encodes CANWTECITDTQYF. The full variable domain, its missing parts supplied by reference TRBV7-9 and TRBJ2-3, is DTGVSQNPRHKITKRGQNVTFRCDPISEHNRLYWYRQTLGQGPEFLTYFQNEAQLEKSRLLSDRFSAERPKGSFSTLEIQRTEQGDSAMYLCANWTECITDTQYFGPGTRLTVL.

This chain joins TRBV27 and TRBJ1-1; 8 positions match TRBD1. Per the germline V gene, CDR1 is MNHEY and CDR2 is SMNVEV (reference sequence). The CDR3 totals 16 residues. Unmatched junction bases numbered 14, after V lost 6 bases and J lost 5 bases. CDR3 bases: TGTGCCAGCAGCCCCCGGACAGGGATATTCAAAACTGAAGCTTTCTTT. Its protein is CASSPRTGIFKTEAFF.

The chain joins TRBV27 to TRBJ2-3, with a weak D call TRBD2 (6 bases). V lost 3 bases to trimming and J lost 4 bases, with 11 bases between them. CDR1 MNHEY and CDR2 SMNVEV come from the germline V gene (reference sequence). The CDR3 loop spans 14 amino acids. CDR3: CASSFDRRADTQYF. CDR3 bases: TGTGCCAGCAGTTTTGATAGGAGGGCAGATACGCAGTATTTT.

This chain links TRBV12-2 with TRBJ2-2; the D call TRBD1 from the table was never checked on the DNA. TRBV12-2 is marked as a pseudogene. This CDR3 is 21 amino acids long. The CDR3 protein is CASRLGPTPIVTGIQHRGAVF. CDR3 in DNA: TGTGCAAGTCGCTTAGGACCTACCCCTATAGTGACAGGGATTCAACACCGGGGAGCTGTTTTT.